A selection of T cell receptor beta chains follows, all from one sample in a study of blood T cell repertoires in COVID-19. Sequenced by immunoSEQ multiplex PCR; TCRdb stores in-frame clones only, minus some. Among 70,000 to 95,000 clones, more than 85% were seen once, and the ten largest hold about 14%. The sequenced sample was peripheral blood. These TCRs come from a man aged 65 to 79 with active or convalescent COVID-19. Each CDR3 is given without its conserved first and last residue. The D gene is left open where the match is weak.

V gene	D gene	CDR3 length	J gene	CDR3 protein
TRBV30	.	10	TRBJ1-1	AWTFGHTEAF
TRBV6-2/TRBV6-3	.	11	TRBJ1-5	ASSYVGSQPQH
TRBV3-1/TRBV3-2	.	13	TRBJ2-7	ASSQDAAGHLEQY
TRBV27	TRBD1	12	TRBJ1-2	ASSLTGTGYGYT
TRBV6-6	TRBD1	12	TRBJ2-1	ASSPRDRGNEQF
TRBV19	TRBD1	13	TRBJ2-3	ASTTGIATTDTQY
TRBV19	.	15	TRBJ2-5	ASSMGGAGSNQETQY
TRBV6-1	.	13	TRBJ2-3	ASSEAARSTDTQY
TRBV19	.	13	TRBJ2-7	ASSPERVPSYEQY
TRBV10-3	TRBD2	14	TRBJ2-7	AISGRELAGVNEQY
TRBV5-1	TRBD1	12	TRBJ1-5	ASSRDRGSQPQH
TRBV5-6	.	14	TRBJ1-5	ASSRRVNLGNQPQH